A selection of T cell receptor beta chains follows, all from one sample in a study of T cell changes during pregnancy in multiple sclerosis. Only in-frame clones appear in the TCRdb table, and some are missing; sequencing was by immunoSEQ multiplex PCR. Seen here are some 60,000 clones, around 93% observed once, and the top ten hold around 2.7%. The specimen comprised peripheral blood, sampled in the second trimester of pregnancy. These receptors all stem from a female donor in good health, enrolled as a control in a pregnancy study. Each CDR3 is given with its conserved first and last residue. The D gene is left open where the match is weak. The listing skips clone size in some rows; elsewhere it reads once, few, many or a size class.

d_call	j_call	clone_size	v_call	cdr3_aa	cdr3_nt
-	TRBJ2-7	-	TRBV6-1	CASSEGLSYEQYF	TGTGCCAGCAGTGAAGGGCTCTCCTACGAGCAGTACTTC
TRBD1	TRBJ1-5	-	TRBV2	CASSGKGRTGGNQPQHF	TGTGCCAGCAGCGGAAAAGGAAGGACAGGGGGCAATCAGCCCCAGCATTTT
TRBD1	TRBJ2-7	-	TRBV28	CASSSQGSFNYEQYF	TGTGCCAGCAGTTCACAGGGGTCGTTTAACTACGAGCAGTACTTC
TRBD2	TRBJ2-7	-	TRBV6-5	CASSYSAGSSYEQYF	TGTGCCAGCAGTTACTCAGCGGGGTCCTCCTACGAGCAGTACTTC
TRBD1	TRBJ2-4	-	TRBV28	CASSRDRNLAKNIQYF	TGTGCCAGCAGTCGGGACAGGAACCTAGCCAAAAACATTCAGTACTTC
TRBD1	TRBJ2-7	-	TRBV5-6	CASSQMTGSYEQYF	TGTGCCAGCAGCCAAATGACAGGGAGCTACGAGCAGTACTTC
TRBD1	TRBJ1-1	-	TRBV7-9	CASSLTQGGPEAFF	TGTGCCAGCAGCTTAACACAGGGGGGCCCTGAAGCTTTCTTT
-	TRBJ2-5	-	TRBV5-5	CASSLGPQETQYF	TGTGCCAGCAGCTTGGGGCCCCAAGAGACCCAGTACTTC
-	TRBJ2-7	-	TRBV21-1	CASSKEGARPLDYEQYF	TGTGCCAGCAGCAAAGAAGGCGCTAGGCCGTTGGACTACGAGCAGTACTTC
TRBD2	TRBJ2-4	-	TRBV5-6	CASSLNGGRGDIQYF	TGTGCCAGCAGCTTGAACGGGGGGAGGGGAGACATTCAGTACTTC
-	TRBJ1-1	-	TRBV5-6	CASSLGRNTEAFF	TGTGCCAGCAGCTTGGGGAGGAACACTGAAGCTTTCTTT
TRBD2	TRBJ2-5	-	TRBV4-2	CASSQENYAGGGGFQETQYF	TGTGCCAGCAGCCAAGAGAACTACGCCGGGGGCGGGGGGTTCCAAGAGACCCAGTACTTC
-	TRBJ2-2	-	TRBV28	CASTKAGFTGELFF	TGTGCCAGCACGAAGGCGGGATTCACCGGGGAGCTGTTTTTT
-	TRBJ1-6	-	TRBV5-1	CASSSPPDSPLHF	TGCGCCAGCAGCTCACCGCCGGATTCACCCCTCCACTTT
-	TRBJ2-7	-	TRBV25-1	CASSGHWGGEQYF	TGTGCCAGCAGTGGTCACTGGGGCGGCGAGCAGTACTTC
TRBD2	TRBJ2-2	few	TRBV19	CASRLAGAAGELFF	TGTGCCAGTAGACTAGCGGGAGCCGCCGGGGAGCTGTTTTTT
TRBD1	TRBJ2-1	-	TRBV19	CASRTIPGQGRNEQFF	TGTGCCAGTAGGACTATACCGGGACAGGGTAGAAATGAGCAGTTCTTC
TRBD2	TRBJ2-2	-	TRBV7-2	CASSLGGTSENTGELFF	TGTGCCAGCAGCTTAGGAGGGACTAGCGAGAACACCGGGGAGCTGTTTTTT
-	TRBJ1-5	-	TRBV7-9	CASEERGGSPQHF	TGTGCCAGCGAGGAACGGGGGGGTAGTCCCCAGCATTTT
TRBD1	TRBJ2-7	-	TRBV15	CATSRWGRGLYEQYF	TGTGCCACCAGCAGATGGGGCAGGGGGCTCTACGAGCAGTACTTC
-	TRBJ1-2	-	TRBV19	CASSIRDSFYGYTF	TGTGCCAGTAGTATTCGGGATTCATTCTATGGCTACACCTTC
-	TRBJ2-3	once	TRBV4-1	CASSQGTGRGATDTQYF	TGCGCCAGCAGCCAAGGTACCGGAAGAGGCGCCACAGATACGCAGTATTTT
-	TRBJ2-7	-	TRBV5-1	CASSLEAGASEQYF	TGCGCCAGCAGCTTGGAGGCGGGGGCGAGCGAGCAGTACTTC
-	TRBJ2-7	-	TRBV30	CAWSVRLKGGYEQYF	TGTGCCTGGAGTGTACGTCTGAAAGGGGGCTACGAGCAGTACTTC
-	TRBJ1-5	once	TRBV7-2	CASRPTGVGNQPQHF	TGTGCCAGCAGACCGACAGGAGTTGGCAATCAGCCCCAGCATTTT